This T cell receptor beta chain came from a study of control samples from healthy donors and cancer patients. Libraries were prepared by immunoSEQ multiplex PCR; TCRdb keeps only in-frame clonotypes and omits some of them. The repertoire holds about 69,000 clones, around nine tenths seen once, with over 4.5% in the top ten. Germline V gene lookup returns CDR1 SGHTA and CDR2 FQGTGA. CDR3 length: 13 residues. V lost 8 bases and J lost 4, with 11 bases in between. This clone was seen a handful of times. J is TRBJ2-2 and V is TRBV7-3; D call uncertain. This TCR came from a man aged 55 to 70 with colorectal cancer. Sequencing was done on a sample of PBMCs. Written as DNA, the CDR3 is TGTGCCAGCGGCAACATGGGCACCGGGGAGCTGTTTTTT. Translated: CASGNMGTGELFF.